This record looks at one TCR beta chain sequence and its context. Original data processing: Cell counts per sample came from amplifying reference gene primers. Libraries were prepared by immunoSEQ multiplex PCR; TCRdb keeps only in-frame clonotypes and omits some of them. The DNA was the basis for D and trimming; V, J and clone size are from that table. The sample lists around 480,000 clones; roughly 90% were seen once. V trimming: 2 bases; J trimming: 3 bases; junction bases outside the gene matches: 3. Germline lookup yields CDR1 KGHSH and CDR2 LQKENI. The CDR3 extends over 14 amino acids. In assigning cohorts, the study relied on participant-reported clinical history. The data are from a study of blood T cell repertoires in COVID-19. Study-level background: Some COVID-19 samples were acute and others convalescent; all came from the United States, Italy and Spain. Sources were T cells, B-cell-depleted T cells, or PBMCs; the material itself was cDNA or gDNA.

The TCR originated in a woman aged 18 to 35 who had recovered from COVID-19. The sequenced sample was PBMCs or T cells enriched from blood (not recorded which). This chain links TRBV18 with TRBJ2-5; TRBD1 matches 7 bases. CDR3 protein: CASSPTGAEETQYF. The CDR3 region has the DNA TGTGCCAGCTCACCAACAGGGGCCGAAGAGACCCAGTACTTC.